A selection of T cell receptor beta chains follows, all from one sample in a study of cytomegalovirus exposure and HLA in healthy donors. Libraries were prepared by immunoSEQ multiplex PCR; TCRdb keeps only in-frame clonotypes and omits some of them. The profile shows over 150,000 clones, about 85% of them singletons. Material for sequencing was PBMCs. Receptors originate from a young man in good health and CMV-seropositive. Each CDR3 is given with its conserved first and last residue. D genes are given only for firm matches. Rows give clone size only sometimes, using once, few, many, or a class for an expanded clone.

>TRBV28|-|TRBJ1-2|-
TGTGCCAGCAGTTCAGGCACTTGGGGCGTTGATGGGGGCTACACCTTC
CASSSGTWGVDGGYTF
>TRBV5-1|TRBD2|TRBJ2-5|-
TGCGCCAGCAGCCTCGCGGGAGACGGGTCGAAGACCCAGTACTTC
CASSLAGDGSKTQYF
>TRBV7-2|-|TRBJ1-2|few
TGTGCCAGCGACCCCGGGACAAACTATGGCTACACCTTC
CASDPGTNYGYTF
>TRBV23-1|TRBD1|TRBJ2-2|once
TGCGCCAGCAGTCAAATAACAAAAGGGGACAGGGGGCGCACCGGGGAGCTGTTTTTT
CASSQITKGDRGRTGELFF
>TRBV28|-|TRBJ2-7|-
TGTGCCAGCATCTTTAGGGGGGGATTTTACGAGCAGTACTTC
CASIFRGGFYEQYF
>TRBV7-8|-|TRBJ2-2|-
TGTGCCACCCAGAGGGCAGCGAACACCGGGGAGCTGTTTTTT
CATQRAANTGELFF
>TRBV7-3|TRBD2|TRBJ2-7|-
TGTGCCAGCAGCACCGCCGGGACTAGCGGGAGGCTGTCCTACGAGCAGTACTTC
CASSTAGTSGRLSYEQYF
>TRBV18|TRBD1|TRBJ1-3|-
TGTGCCAGCTCACCAGGGGCAGGGGGCTCTGGAAACACCATATATTTT
CASSPGAGGSGNTIYF
>TRBV5-6|-|TRBJ1-1|-
TGTGCCAGCAGCTTGGCCAGGGACTTAGCTGAAGCTTTCTTT
CASSLARDLAEAFF
>TRBV7-2|-|TRBJ1-3|-
TGTGCCAGCAGCTACCCCCTGGCCTCTGGAAACACCATATATTTT
CASSYPLASGNTIYF
>TRBV7-6|-|TRBJ2-1|-
TGTGCCAGCAGCTTAGCGCTGGTAGTCGGGTACAATGAGCAGTTCTTC
CASSLALVVGYNEQFF
>TRBV5-5|TRBD2|TRBJ2-5|few
TGTGCCAGCAGCCAACAATCTAGCGGGAAAGAGACCCAGTACTTC
CASSQQSSGKETQYF
>TRBV28|TRBD2|TRBJ2-1|-
TGTGCCAGCAGCTTAGCGGGAGGTTACCCCTACAATGAGCAGTTCTTC
CASSLAGGYPYNEQFF
>TRBV13|TRBD2|TRBJ2-3|-
TGTGCCAGCAGCTTTGAACTAGCGGGAGATAGGGGGGAAACAGATACGCAGTATTTT
CASSFELAGDRGETDTQYF
>TRBV6-5|-|TRBJ2-7|-
TGTGCCAGCAGTTCTCCGGTCCTTCCCTACGAGCAGTACTTC
CASSSPVLPYEQYF
>TRBV2|TRBD2|TRBJ2-1|few
TGTGCCAGCAGTGAGAGACTAGCGGGGGGGCACAATGAGCAGTTCTTC
CASSERLAGGHNEQFF
>TRBV27|-|TRBJ2-7|-
TGTGCCAGCAGTTTACGTAGAAGTTCCTACGAGCAGTACTTC
CASSLRRSSYEQYF
>TRBV7-3|-|TRBJ2-6|-
TGTGCCAGCAGCCAGGGGTATTTCCGCCCGACTGGGGCCAACGTCCTGACTTTC
CASSQGYFRPTGANVLTF
>TRBV6-1|-|TRBJ1-1|-
TGTGCCAGCAGTGAAGGGCAGTTGAACACTGAAGCTTTCTTT
CASSEGQLNTEAFF
>TRBV4-2|TRBD2|TRBJ2-1|-
TGTGCCAGCAGCCAAGACCGCGCGGGGGGGCTTAATGAGCAGTTCTTC
CASSQDRAGGLNEQFF
>TRBV13|-|TRBJ2-1|-
TGTGCCAGCAGCTCTGACACCCCGAGGGTCTACAATGAGCAGTTCTTC
CASSSDTPRVYNEQFF
>TRBV9|-|TRBJ1-3|few
TGTGCCAGCAGCGTCGGGACTACCTCTGGAAACACCATATATTTT
CASSVGTTSGNTIYF
>TRBV10-3|-|TRBJ1-1|-
TGTGCCATCAGTGAGTCGGGGGGACGCCTGACGGGGGAAACTGAAGCTTTCTTT
CAISESGGRLTGETEAFF
>TRBV6-4|-|TRBJ2-3|-
TGTGCCAGCAGCCCCCAGGCAGGAAATGCGGATACGCAGTATTTT
CASSPQAGNADTQYF
>TRBV11-1|-|TRBJ2-1|-
TGTGCCAGCAGCCTTAAAATCGACCGCGGCAATGAGCAGTTCTTC
CASSLKIDRGNEQFF
>TRBV7-6|-|TRBJ1-3|-
TGTGCCAGCAGCTCCCCTGGCAAACATACTGGAAACACCATATATTTT
CASSSPGKHTGNTIYF
>TRBV6-5|TRBD1|TRBJ1-2|few
TGTGCCAGCAAGGGACAGGACTATGGCTACACCTTC
CASKGQDYGYTF
>TRBV6-1|-|TRBJ1-1|few
TGTGCCAGCAGTGGACAGATGAACACTGAAGCTTTCTTT
CASSGQMNTEAFF
>TRBV5-8|-|TRBJ1-5|few
TGTGCCAGCAGCCGCCCGGGGGACCAGCCCCAGCATTTT
CASSRPGDQPQHF
>TRBV18|TRBD1|TRBJ1-5|-
TGTGCCAGCTCAACAGGGGGCTCGGGTCAGCCCCAGCATTTT
CASSTGGSGQPQHF